These 5 T cell receptor beta chains came from one sample sequenced in a study of T cell responses to AZD1222 COVID-19 vaccine. The method was immunoSEQ multiplex PCR; TCRdb's version includes in-frame clones alone and lacks a portion of them. The table lists fewer than 35,000 clones, roughly 92% of them singletons. The source was peripheral blood, collected on day 0 of AZD1222 vaccination. These receptors all come from an adult in good health.

This clone was observed once. The chain uses TRBV6-2 or TRBV6-3 and TRBJ2-5; D uncertain. V lost 4 bases and J 5 bases, leaving 5 bases between the germline ends. The CDR3 totals 11 residues. Per germline, CDR1 MNHEY and CDR2 SVGEGT. DNA of the CDR3: TGTGCCAGCAGTTTCCTGGAGACCCAGTACTTC. This encodes CASSFLETQYF.

This sequence joins TRBV19 and TRBJ1-5, with D possibly matching TRBD1 (5 bases). Germline assignment: CDR1 LNHDA and CDR2 SQIVND (reference sequence). The CDR3 has 16 residues. Trimming left V 2 bases short and J 4 bases short, with 15 bases between. For the CDR3, the DNA is TGTGCCAGTAGTATACTCTTATTGCAGGGAAATCAGCCCCAGCATTTT. Translating gives CASSILLLQGNQPQHF. Full variable domain (remainder filled in from reference TRBV19 and TRBJ1-5): DGGITQSPKYLFRKEGQNVTLSCEQNLNHDAMYWYRQDPGQGLRLIYYSQIVNDFQKGDIAEGYSVSREKKESFPLTVTSAQKNPTAFYLCASSILLLQGNQPQHFGDGTRLSIL.

J is TRBJ1-4 and V is TRBV9, with TRBD1 matching 8 bases. The V and J ends lost 3 bases and 7 bases, in that order; junction bases with no gene match: 11. Germline V gene sequence: CDR1 SGDLS, CDR2 YYNGEE. This CDR3 comprises 16 residues. CDR3 coding DNA: TGTGCCAGCAGCGCTGAGACTACAGGGGGTTTTGAAAAACTGTTTTTT. It is translated as CASSAETTGGFEKLFF.

The rearrangement uses TRBV5-1 and TRBJ2-1; either TRBD1 or TRBD2 may supply D (6 bases each). V was shortened by 6 bases and J by 9 bases, with 19 bases between the two germline ends. This CDR3 comprises 14 residues. The germline V gene has CDR1 SGHRS and CDR2 YFSETQ. The DNA for the CDR3 is TGCGCCAGCACCCAAGAGGGGGGAATAGGTGAGCAGTTCTTC. Translating gives CASTQEGGIGEQFF.

To note about this clone: An end of the junction differs from the germline gene, which may be a read error. The V and J genes are TRBV19 and TRBJ2-3; 9 bases map to TRBD2. The length of the CDR3 is 15 residues. In germline, CDR1 is LNHDA, CDR2 SQIVND (reference sequence). The CDR3 nucleotides read TGTGCCAGCAGTAAACAGCGGGGGGCTACAGATACGCAGTATTTT. Translation: CASSKQRGATDTQYF. The variable domain in full, completed from reference TRBV19 and TRBJ2-3, reads DGGITQSPKYLFRKEGQNVTLSCEQNLNHDAMYWYRQDPGQGLRLIYYSQIVNDFQKGDIAEGYSVSREKKESFPLTVTSAQKNPTAFYLCASSKQRGATDTQYFGPGTRLTVL.